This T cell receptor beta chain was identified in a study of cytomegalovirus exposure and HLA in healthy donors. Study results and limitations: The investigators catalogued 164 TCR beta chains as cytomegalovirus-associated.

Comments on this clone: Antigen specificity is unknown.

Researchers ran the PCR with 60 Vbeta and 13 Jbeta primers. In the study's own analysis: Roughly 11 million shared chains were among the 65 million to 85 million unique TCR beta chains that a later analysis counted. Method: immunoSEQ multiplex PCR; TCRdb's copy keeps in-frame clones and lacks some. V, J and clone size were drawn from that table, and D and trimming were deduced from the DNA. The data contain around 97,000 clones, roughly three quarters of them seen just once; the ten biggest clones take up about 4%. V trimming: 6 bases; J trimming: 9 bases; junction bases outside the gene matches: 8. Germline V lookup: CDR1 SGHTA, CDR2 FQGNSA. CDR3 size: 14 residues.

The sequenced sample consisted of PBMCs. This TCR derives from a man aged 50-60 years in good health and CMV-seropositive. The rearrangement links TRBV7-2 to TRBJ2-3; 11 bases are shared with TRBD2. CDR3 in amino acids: CASSIAGGGMTQYF. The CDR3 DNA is TGTGCCAGCAGTATAGCGGGAGGGGGGATGACGCAGTATTTT.